This T cell receptor (beta chain) was obtained from a study of T cell responses to AZD1222 COVID-19 vaccine. TCRdb's copy holds only in-frame clones and misses some; the assay was immunoSEQ multiplex PCR. The table has about 66,000 clones, around nine tenths seen once. Germline CDR1 is ENHRY and CDR2 is SYGVKD. Between the trimmed V and J ends, which lost 2 bases and 10 bases, there was a span of 14 bases. This CDR3 is 13 amino acids long. Sample: peripheral blood, taken 28 days after the second dose of the MenACWY control vaccine. This chain links TRBV10-3 with TRBJ1-1; D ambiguous. This receptor was identified in an adult who received the MenACWY meningococcal vaccine as a control. This CDR3 is CAISERQVEGAFF. The CDR3 DNA reads TGTGCCATCAGTGAGAGGCAGGTCGAGGGAGCTTTCTTT.